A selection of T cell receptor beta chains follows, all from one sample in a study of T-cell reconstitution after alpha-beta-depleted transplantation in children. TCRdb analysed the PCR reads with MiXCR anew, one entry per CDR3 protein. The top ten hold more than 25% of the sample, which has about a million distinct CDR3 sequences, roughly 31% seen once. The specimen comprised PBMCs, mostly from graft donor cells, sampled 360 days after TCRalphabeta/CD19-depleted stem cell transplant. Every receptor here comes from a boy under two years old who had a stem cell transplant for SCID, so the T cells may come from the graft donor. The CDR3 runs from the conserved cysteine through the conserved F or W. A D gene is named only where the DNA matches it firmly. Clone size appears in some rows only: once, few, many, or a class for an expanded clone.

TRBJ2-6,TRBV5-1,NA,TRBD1,CASSPRTGDVSGANVLTF,TGCGCCAGCAGCCCAAGGACAGGGGACGTCTCTGGGGCCAACGTCCTGACTTTC
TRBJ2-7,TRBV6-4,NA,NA,CASAFYEQYF,TGTGCCAGCGCCTTCTACGAGCAGTACTTC
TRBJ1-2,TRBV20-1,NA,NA,CSAREPGAPGYTF,TGCAGTGCTCGCGAGCCAGGGGCACCTGGCTACACCTTC
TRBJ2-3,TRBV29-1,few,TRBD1,CSVDGQASTDTQYF,TGCAGCGTGGATGGACAGGCTAGCACAGATACGCAGTATTTT
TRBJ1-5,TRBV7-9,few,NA,CASTRGADQPQHF,TGTGCCAGCACGAGGGGGGCGGATCAGCCCCAGCATTTT
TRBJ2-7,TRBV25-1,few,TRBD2,CASRHSGSSYEQYF,TGTGCCAGCAGGCATAGCGGGAGTTCCTACGAGCAGTACTTC
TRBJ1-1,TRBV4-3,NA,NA,CASSQVGSGTNTEAFF,TGCGCCAGCAGCCAAGTGGGATCAGGGACGAACACTGAAGCTTTCTTT
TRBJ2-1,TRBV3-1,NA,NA,CASSQDGGLFISLYNEQFF,TGTGCCAGCAGCCAAGATGGGGGACTTTTCATATCCCTCTACAATGAGCAGTTCTTC
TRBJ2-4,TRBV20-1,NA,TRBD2,CSARDEGLAGGPFGKNIQYF,TGCAGTGCTAGAGATGAGGGTCTAGCGGGGGGGCCTTTCGGCAAAAACATTCAGTACTTC
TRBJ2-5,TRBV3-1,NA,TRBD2,CASSQLSGGETQYF,TGTGCCAGCAGCCAACTTAGCGGGGGAGAGACCCAGTACTTC
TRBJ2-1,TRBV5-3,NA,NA,CAIGPGQPPNEQFF,TGTGCCATCGGCCCGGGGCAGCCACCAAATGAGCAGTTCTTC
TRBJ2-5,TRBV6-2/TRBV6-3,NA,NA,CASSNPVETQYF,TGTGCCAGCAGCAACCCCGTGGAGACCCAGTACTTC
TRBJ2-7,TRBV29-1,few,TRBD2,CSVGLGSGGAVYEQYF,TGCAGCGTTGGATTAGGAAGCGGGGGGGCAGTGTACGAGCAGTACTTC
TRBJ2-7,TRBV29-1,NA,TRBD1,CSVGTERGALYEQYF,TGCAGCGTCGGGACAGAGAGAGGGGCCCTCTACGAGCAGTACTTC
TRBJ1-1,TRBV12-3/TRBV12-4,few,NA,CASSPPPRGNTEAFF,TGTGCCAGCAGCCCTCCTCCGCGGGGGAACACTGAAGCTTTCTTT
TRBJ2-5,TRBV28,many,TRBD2,CASSLPGTSGEETQYF,TGTGCCAGCAGTTTACCCGGGACTAGCGGGGAAGAGACCCAGTACTTC
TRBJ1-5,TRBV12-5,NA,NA,CASGLYSNQPQHF,TGTGCTAGTGGTTTGTACAGCAATCAGCCCCAGCATTTT
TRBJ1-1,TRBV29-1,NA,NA,CSFLGDMNTEAFF,TGCAGCTTCCTTGGGGATATGAACACTGAAGCTTTCTTT
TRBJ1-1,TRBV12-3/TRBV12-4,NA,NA,CASSFTGWAFF,TGTGCCAGCAGTTTTACGGGATGGGCTTTCTTT
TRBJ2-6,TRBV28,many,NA,CATYWAGANVLTF,TGTGCCACCTACTGGGCTGGGGCCAACGTCCTGACTTTC
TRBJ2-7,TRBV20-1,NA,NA,CSASSPSLYEQYF,TGCAGTGCTAGTAGTCCGTCTCTCTACGAGCAGTACTTC
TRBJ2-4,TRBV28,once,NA,CASSLLGGAPSKNIQYF,TGTGCCAGCAGTTTATTAGGGGGGGCGCCGTCCAAAAACATTCAGTACTTC
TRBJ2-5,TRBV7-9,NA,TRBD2,CASSLGASGSQETQYF,TGTGCCAGCAGCTTAGGCGCTAGCGGGAGCCAAGAGACCCAGTACTTC
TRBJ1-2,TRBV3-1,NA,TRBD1,CAARDRGSDGYTF,TGTGCCGCTAGGGACAGGGGATCGGATGGCTACACCTTC
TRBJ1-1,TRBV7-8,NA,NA,CASSLALGTEAFF,TGTGCCAGCAGCTTAGCGTTGGGAACTGAAGCTTTCTTT
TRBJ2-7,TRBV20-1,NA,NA,CSARVGFGGETYEQYF,TGCAGTGCTAGAGTCGGGTTCGGCGGGGAAACCTACGAGCAGTACTTC
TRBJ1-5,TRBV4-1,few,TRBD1,CASSQEWRDRGNQPQHF,TGCGCCAGCAGCCAAGAATGGCGGGACAGGGGCAATCAGCCCCAGCATTTT
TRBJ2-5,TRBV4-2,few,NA,CASSLMRPGGKETQYF,TGTGCCAGCAGCCTCATGAGACCCGGGGGAAAAGAGACCCAGTACTTC
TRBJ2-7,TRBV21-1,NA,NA,CASSKGQKKPYEQYF,TGTGCCAGCAGCAAAGGGCAGAAGAAGCCCTACGAGCAGTACTTC
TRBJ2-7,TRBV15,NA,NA,CATGDSPIYEQYF,TGTGCCACCGGGGACTCCCCAATATACGAGCAGTACTTC
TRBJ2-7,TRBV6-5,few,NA,CASSYSGVPSYEQYF,TGTGCCAGCAGTTACTCAGGGGTCCCCAGCTACGAGCAGTACTTC
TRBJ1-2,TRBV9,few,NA,CASSVGGKGAGYGYTF,TGTGCCAGCAGCGTAGGGGGGAAGGGTGCCGGCTATGGCTACACCTTC
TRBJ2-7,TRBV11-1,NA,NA,CASSWNPDSTYEQYF,TGTGCCAGCAGCTGGAACCCCGACAGCACCTACGAGCAGTACTTC